The entry below gives a single T cell receptor (beta chain) sequence along with its context. Other DNA sequences of this sample code for an identical CDR3. The source of the sample is a study of shared clonotypes between healthy human individuals. Germline CDR1 and CDR2: SGHRS and YFSETQ. This CDR3 comprises 15 residues. V was clipped by 0 bases and J by 2 bases, with 10 bases between them. Some clones are missing from TCRdb's copy, which holds only in-frame ones; the method was immunoSEQ multiplex PCR. The top ten clones hold approximately 1.2% of a sample with about 1,900,000 clones, about 95% of them seen once. Naive CD8 cells were CD45RO-negative, positively selected for CCR7, excluding terminally differentiated effector memory CD45RA+ cells.

Sample: naive CD8+ T cells sorted from blood. The TCR was taken from a man between 18 and 29 years old in good health. This rearrangement joins TRBV5-1 to TRBJ2-3, with D possibly being TRBD1 (6 bases). The CDR3 bases are TGCGCCAGCAGCTTGGAAGGGGGACACACAGATACGCAGTATTTT. Translating it yields CASSLEGGHTDTQYF.